The clone carrying this T cell receptor beta chain was picked up many times. This entry belongs to a study of regulatory T cells in long-lasting Graves disease. Study in general: Antithyroid drug use was under 3 months in newly diagnosed Graves' patients.

HTBI primers from iRepertoire and Arm-PCR of CDR3 regions yielded the TCR beta libraries. TCRdb re-called the multiplex PCR reads through MiXCR, storing one row per CDR3 protein. The sample has roughly 400,000 distinct CDR3 sequences, 15% seen once. The CDR3 spans 15 residues. V lost 3 bases and J 7 bases, leaving 15 bases between the germline ends. CDR1 KGHDR and CDR2 SFDVKD come from the germline V gene. Documented time point: newly diagnosed GD, antithyroid drugs for less than 3 months. From PBMCs, RNA was extracted and then used to make the TCR library. The same sample was also studied in work on T cells in Graves' hyperthyroidism and ophthalmopathy.

This receptor was identified in a woman aged 40 to 50 with Graves disease. The starting material was peripheral blood mononuclear cells (PBMCs), obtained at new diagnosis, from a patient treated with antithyroid drugs. The chain carries TRBV24-1 and TRBJ2-1, with D hard to call. Written as DNA, the CDR3 is TGTGCCACCAGTGATCCAGGTCCAAAAGGGAATGAGCAGTTCTTC. Encoded protein: CATSDPGPKGNEQFF.